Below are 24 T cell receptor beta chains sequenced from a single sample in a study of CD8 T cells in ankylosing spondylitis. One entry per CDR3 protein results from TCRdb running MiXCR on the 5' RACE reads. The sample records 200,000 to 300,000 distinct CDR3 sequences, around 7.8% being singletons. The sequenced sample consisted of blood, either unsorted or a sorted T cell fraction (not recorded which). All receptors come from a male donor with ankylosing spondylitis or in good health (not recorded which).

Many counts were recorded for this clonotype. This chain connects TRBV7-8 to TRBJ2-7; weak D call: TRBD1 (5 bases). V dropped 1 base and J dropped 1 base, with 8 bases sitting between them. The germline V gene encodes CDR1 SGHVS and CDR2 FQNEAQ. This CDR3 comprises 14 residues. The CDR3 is CASSLVAGSYEQYF. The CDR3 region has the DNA TGTGCCAGCAGCTTAGTGGCAGGGTCCTACGAGCAGTACTTC.

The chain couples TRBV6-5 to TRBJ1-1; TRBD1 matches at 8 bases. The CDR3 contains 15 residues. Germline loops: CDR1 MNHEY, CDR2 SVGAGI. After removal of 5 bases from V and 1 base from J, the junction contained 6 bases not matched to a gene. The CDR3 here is CASSNNRGGNTEAFF. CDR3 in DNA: TGTGCCAGCAGTAACAACAGGGGGGGGAACACTGAAGCTTTCTTT.

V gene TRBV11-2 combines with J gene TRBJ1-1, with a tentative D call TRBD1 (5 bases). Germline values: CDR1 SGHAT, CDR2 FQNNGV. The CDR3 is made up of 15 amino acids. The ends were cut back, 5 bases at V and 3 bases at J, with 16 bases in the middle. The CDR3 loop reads CASSPGELLDTEAFF. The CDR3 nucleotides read TGTGCCAGCAGCCCGGGGGAGTTGTTGGACACTGAAGCTTTCTTT. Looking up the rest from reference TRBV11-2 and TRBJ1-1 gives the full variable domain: EAGVAQSPRYKIIEKRQSVAFWCNPISGHATLYWYQQILGQGPKLLIQFQNNGVVDDSQLPKDRFSAERLKGVDSTLKIQPAKLEDSAVYLCASSPGELLDTEAFFGQGTRLTVV.

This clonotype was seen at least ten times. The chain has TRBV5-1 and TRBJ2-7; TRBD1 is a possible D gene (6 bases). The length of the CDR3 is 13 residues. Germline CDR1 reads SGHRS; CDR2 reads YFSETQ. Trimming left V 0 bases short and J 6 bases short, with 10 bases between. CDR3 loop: CASSLAGVSEQYF. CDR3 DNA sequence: TGCGCCAGCAGCTTGGCAGGGGTCTCCGAGCAGTACTTC.

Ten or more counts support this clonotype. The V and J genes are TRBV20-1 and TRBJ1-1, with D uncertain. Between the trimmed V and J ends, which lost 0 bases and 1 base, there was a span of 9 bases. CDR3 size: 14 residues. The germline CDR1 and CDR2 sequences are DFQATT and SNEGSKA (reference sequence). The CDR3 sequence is CSARDVRGNTEAFF. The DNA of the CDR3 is TGCAGTGCTAGAGATGTCCGGGGGAACACTGAAGCTTTCTTT.

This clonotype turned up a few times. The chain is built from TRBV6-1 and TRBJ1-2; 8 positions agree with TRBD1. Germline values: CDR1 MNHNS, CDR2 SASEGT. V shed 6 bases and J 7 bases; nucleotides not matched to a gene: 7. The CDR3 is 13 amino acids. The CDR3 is CASRLDRDVGYTF. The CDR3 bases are TGTGCCAGCAGATTGGACAGGGATGTTGGCTACACCTTC.

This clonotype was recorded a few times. The CDR3 DNA reads TGTGCCAGCAGCCCACCAGGGACTGGGCAGCCCCAGCATTTT. It yields the protein CASSPPGTGQPQHF. The genes are TRBV7-9 and TRBJ1-5; maybe TRBD1 (5 bases). In germline, CDR1 is SEHNR, CDR2 FQNEAQ (reference sequence). V was pared by 5 bases and J by 7 bases, with 15 bases between. CDR3 length: 14 residues.

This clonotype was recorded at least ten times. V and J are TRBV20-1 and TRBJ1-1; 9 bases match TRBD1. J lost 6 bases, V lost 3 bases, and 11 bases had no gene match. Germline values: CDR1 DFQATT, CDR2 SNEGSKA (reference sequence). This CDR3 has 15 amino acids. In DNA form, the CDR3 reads TGCAGTGCTAGGTCGGACAGGGGTATAGGTGCTGAAGCTTTCTTT. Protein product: CSARSDRGIGAEAFF.

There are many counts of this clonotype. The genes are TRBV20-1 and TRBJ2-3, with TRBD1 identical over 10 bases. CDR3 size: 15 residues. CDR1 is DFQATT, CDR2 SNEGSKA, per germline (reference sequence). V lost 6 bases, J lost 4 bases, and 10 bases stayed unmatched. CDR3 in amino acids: CSAHRSGTGADTQYF. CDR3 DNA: TGCAGTGCCCACCGATCCGGGACAGGGGCAGATACGCAGTATTTT.

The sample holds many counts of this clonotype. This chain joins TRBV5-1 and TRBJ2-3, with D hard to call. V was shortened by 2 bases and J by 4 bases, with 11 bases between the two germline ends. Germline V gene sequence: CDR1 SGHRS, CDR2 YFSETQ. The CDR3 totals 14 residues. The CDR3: CASSLGSEADTQYF. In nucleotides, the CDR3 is TGCGCCAGCAGCTTAGGCAGTGAAGCAGATACGCAGTATTTT.

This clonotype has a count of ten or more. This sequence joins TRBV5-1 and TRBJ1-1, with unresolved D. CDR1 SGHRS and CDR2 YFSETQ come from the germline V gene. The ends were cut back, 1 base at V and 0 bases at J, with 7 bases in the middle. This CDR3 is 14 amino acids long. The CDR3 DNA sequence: TGCGCCAGCAGCTTGACAGAACTGAACACTGAAGCTTTCTTT. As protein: CASSLTELNTEAFF.

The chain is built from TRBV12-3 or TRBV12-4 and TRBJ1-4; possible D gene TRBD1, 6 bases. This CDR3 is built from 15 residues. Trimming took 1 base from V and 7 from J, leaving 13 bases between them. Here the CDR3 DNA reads TGTGCCAGCAGTTTAGGAGGCGGGGGCGGTGAAAAACTGTTTTTT. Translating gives CASSLGGGGGEKLFF.

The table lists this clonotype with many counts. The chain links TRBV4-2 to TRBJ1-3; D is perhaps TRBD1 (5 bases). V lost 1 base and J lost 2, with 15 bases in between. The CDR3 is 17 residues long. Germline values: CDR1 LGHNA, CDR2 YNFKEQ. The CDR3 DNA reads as TGTGCCAGCAGCCAAGGGGACCGCGGGTCGGCTGGAAACACCATATATTTT. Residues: CASSQGDRGSAGNTIYF.

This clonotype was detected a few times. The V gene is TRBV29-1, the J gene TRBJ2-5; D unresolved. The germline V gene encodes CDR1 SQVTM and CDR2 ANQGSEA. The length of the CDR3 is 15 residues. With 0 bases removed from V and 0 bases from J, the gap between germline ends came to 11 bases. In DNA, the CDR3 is TGCAGCGTTGAAGATTCCTGGCGAAACCAAGAGACCCAGTACTTC. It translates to CSVEDSWRNQETQYF. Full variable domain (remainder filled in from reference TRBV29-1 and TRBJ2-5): SAVISQKPSRDICQRGTSLTIQCQVDSQVTMMFWYRQQPGQSLTLIATANQGSEATYESGFVIDKFPISRPNLTFSTLTVSNMSPEDSSIYLCSVEDSWRNQETQYFGPGTRLLVL.

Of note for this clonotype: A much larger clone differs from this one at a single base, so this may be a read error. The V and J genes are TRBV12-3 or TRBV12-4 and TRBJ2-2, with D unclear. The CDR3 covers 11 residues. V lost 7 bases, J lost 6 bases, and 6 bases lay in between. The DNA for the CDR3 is TGTGCCAGCAAGGATTCCGGGGAGCTGTTTTTT. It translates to CASKDSGELFF.

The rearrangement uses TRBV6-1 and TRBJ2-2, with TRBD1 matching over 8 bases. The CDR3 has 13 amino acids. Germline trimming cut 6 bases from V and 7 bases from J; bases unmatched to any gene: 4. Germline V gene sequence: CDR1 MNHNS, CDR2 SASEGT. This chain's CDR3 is CASRPGQGGELFF. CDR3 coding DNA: TGTGCCAGCAGACCCGGACAGGGCGGGGAGCTGTTTTTT.

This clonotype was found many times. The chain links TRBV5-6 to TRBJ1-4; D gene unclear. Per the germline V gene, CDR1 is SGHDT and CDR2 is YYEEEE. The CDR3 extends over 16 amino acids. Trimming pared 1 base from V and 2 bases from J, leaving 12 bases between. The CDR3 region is CASSLRQSGTNEKLFF. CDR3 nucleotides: TGTGCCAGCAGCTTGAGGCAGTCCGGGACTAATGAAAAACTGTTTTTT. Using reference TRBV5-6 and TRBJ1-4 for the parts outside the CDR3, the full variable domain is DAGVTQSPTHLIKTRGQQVTLRCSPKSGHDTVSWYQQALGQGPQFIFQYYEEEERQRGNFPDRFSGHQFPNYSSELNVNALLLGDSALYLCASSLRQSGTNEKLFFGSGTQLSVL.

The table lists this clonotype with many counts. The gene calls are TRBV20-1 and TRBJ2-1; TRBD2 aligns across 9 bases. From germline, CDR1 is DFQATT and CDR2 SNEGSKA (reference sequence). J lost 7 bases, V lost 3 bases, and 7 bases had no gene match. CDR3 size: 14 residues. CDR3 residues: CSARAPSGRNEQFF. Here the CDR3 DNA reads TGCAGTGCTAGGGCGCCCAGCGGGAGGAATGAGCAGTTCTTC.

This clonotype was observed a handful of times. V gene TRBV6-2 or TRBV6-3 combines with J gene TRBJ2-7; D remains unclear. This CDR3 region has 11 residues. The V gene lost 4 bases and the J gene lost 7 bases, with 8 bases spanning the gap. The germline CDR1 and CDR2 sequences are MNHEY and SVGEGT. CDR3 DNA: TGTGCCAGCAGTTGGTCGTGGGAGCAGTACTTC. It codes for CASSWSWEQYF.

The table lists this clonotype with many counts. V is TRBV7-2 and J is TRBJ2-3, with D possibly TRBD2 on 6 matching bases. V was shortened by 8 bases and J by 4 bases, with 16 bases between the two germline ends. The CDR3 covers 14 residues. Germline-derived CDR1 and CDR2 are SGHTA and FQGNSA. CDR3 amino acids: CASRTGTPPDTQYF. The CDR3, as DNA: TGTGCCAGCCGTACCGGGACTCCCCCAGATACGCAGTATTTT.

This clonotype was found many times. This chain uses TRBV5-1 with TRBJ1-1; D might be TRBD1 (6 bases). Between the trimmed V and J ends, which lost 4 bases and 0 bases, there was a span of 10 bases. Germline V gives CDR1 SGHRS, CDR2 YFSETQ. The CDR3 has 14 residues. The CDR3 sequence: CASSVGQMNTEAFF. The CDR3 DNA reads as TGCGCCAGCAGCGTAGGACAGATGAACACTGAAGCTTTCTTT. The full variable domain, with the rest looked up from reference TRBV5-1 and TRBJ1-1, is KAGVTQTPRYLIKTRGQQVTLSCSPISGHRSVSWYQQTPGQGLQFLFEYFSETQRNKGNFPGRFSGRQFSNSRSEMNVSTLELGDSALYLCASSVGQMNTEAFFGQGTRLTVV.

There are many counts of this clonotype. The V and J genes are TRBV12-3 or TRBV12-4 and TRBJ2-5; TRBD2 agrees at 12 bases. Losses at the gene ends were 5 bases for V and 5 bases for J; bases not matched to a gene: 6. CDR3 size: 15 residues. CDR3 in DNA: TGTGCCAGCAGTCCGACTAGCGGGAGTGGTGAGACCCAGTACTTC. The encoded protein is CASSPTSGSGETQYF.

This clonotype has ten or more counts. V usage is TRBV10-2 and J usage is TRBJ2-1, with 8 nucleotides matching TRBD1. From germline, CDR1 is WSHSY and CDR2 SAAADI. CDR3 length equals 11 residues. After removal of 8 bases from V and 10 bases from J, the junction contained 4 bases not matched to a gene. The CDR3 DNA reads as TGCGCCAGCCGAAGACAGGGGGAGCAGTTCTTC. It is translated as CASRRQGEQFF.

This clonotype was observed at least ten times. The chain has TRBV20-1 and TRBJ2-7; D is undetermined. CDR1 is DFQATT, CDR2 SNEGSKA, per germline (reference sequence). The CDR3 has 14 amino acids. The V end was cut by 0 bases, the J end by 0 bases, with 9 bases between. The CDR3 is CSARDWRSSYEQYF. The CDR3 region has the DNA TGCAGTGCTAGAGATTGGCGGAGCTCCTACGAGCAGTACTTC.